Shown below are 12 T cell receptor beta chains from a single sample sequenced in a study of CD4 T cell repertoires in COVID-19. Method: immunoSEQ multiplex PCR; TCRdb's copy keeps in-frame clones and lacks some. Of 450 to 550 clones in the sample, 15% to 20% were seen once. These receptors have no known antigen. Material: memory CD4+ T cells, cultured in vitro, obtained after recovery from COVID-19. These receptors were collected from a human donor who had COVID-19.

On this clone itself: A far larger clone is only one base removed, so a read error is likely. The chain links TRBV10-1 to TRBJ2-7, with 7 bases fitting TRBD2. CDR1 and CDR2 from the germline V gene are WNHNN and SYGVQD (reference sequence). The CDR3 is 15 residues long. CDR3 sequence reads: CARSDGGSGAYEQYF. In nucleotides, the CDR3 is TGCGCCCGCAGTGACGGGGGGTCGGGGGCCTACGAGCAGTACTTC.

The chain is built from TRBV7-2 and TRBJ2-1, with TRBD1 identical over 8 bases. The CDR3 totals 15 residues. V gave up 5 bases and J gave up 7 bases; unmatched junction bases: 10. Germline CDR1 is SGHTA and CDR2 is FQGNSA. CDR3 in amino acids: CASSLSTGVRNEQFF. The CDR3 bases are TGTGCCAGCAGCCTCTCGACAGGGGTCAGGAATGAGCAGTTCTTC.

Judged by abundance, this clone is large. The chain is built from TRBV5-8 and TRBJ2-7, with D possibly TRBD2 on 6 matching bases. The CDR3 is 14 residues long. V was clipped by 4 bases and J by 3 bases, with 14 bases between them. Germline V gene sequence: CDR1 SGHTS, CDR2 YDEGEE. The CDR3 region has the DNA TGTGCCAGCAGCGTGGACGGAGGGGTCTACGAGCAGTACTTC. Its protein is CASSVDGGVYEQYF.

The rearrangement uses TRBV29-1 and TRBJ2-1, with D uncertain. The CDR3 has 14 amino acids. V was cut by 5 bases and J by 7 bases, with 18 bases left in between. Germline CDR1 reads SQVTM; CDR2 reads ANQGSEA. The CDR3 here is CSVYWTSSRNEQFF. The CDR3 DNA sequence: TGCAGCGTTTATTGGACCTCCTCCAGGAATGAGCAGTTCTTC.

The rearrangement uses TRBV13 and TRBJ2-5, with TRBD1 as a possible D gene (6 bases). Germline V lookup: CDR1 PRHDT, CDR2 FYEKMQ (reference sequence). Between the trimmed V and J ends, which lost 4 bases and 4 bases, there was a span of 13 bases. The CDR3 consists of 14 residues. CDR3 in DNA: TGTGCCAGCAGCTCGGGACACACCCGAGAGACCCAGTACTTC. Protein product: CASSSGHTRETQYF.

This clone ranks as large. The rearrangement joins TRBV27 to TRBJ1-5; D unresolved. V was trimmed by 3 bases and J by 0 bases, leaving 12 bases between them. Germline CDR1 MNHEY, CDR2 SMNVEV (reference sequence). CDR3 length: 16 amino acids. The CDR3: CASSFRAHDSNQPQHF. CDR3 bases: TGTGCCAGCAGTTTCCGAGCCCACGATAGCAATCAGCCCCAGCATTTT.

This clone ranks as medium-sized. The chain links TRBV27 to TRBJ2-1; 10 nucleotides line up with TRBD2. Looked up from germline, CDR1 is MNHEY and CDR2 is SMNVEV (reference sequence). CDR3 length: 15 residues. Trimming cost V 6 bases and J 5 bases; bases outside gene matches: 7. CDR3 DNA sequence: TGTGCCAGCAGCCTACAGCGGGGGGGACACAATGAGCAGTTCTTC. Translation: CASSLQRGGHNEQFF.

This clone was seen only a few times. The gene calls are TRBV25-1 and TRBJ1-5; D uncertain. Germline V lookup: CDR1 MGHDK, CDR2 SYGVNS. The CDR3 is 10 residues long. Deletions cut 6 bases from V and 10 bases from J, with 7 bases between. CDR3 in DNA: TGTGCCAGCAGGGAGGACCCCCAGCATTTT. The encoded protein is CASREDPQHF.

The rearrangement links TRBV11-3 to TRBJ2-1; unclear D gene. CDR3 size: 15 residues. Germline CDR1 SGHNT, CDR2 YENEEA. Trimming shortened V by 3 bases and J by 2 bases, and 11 bases separated the two germline ends. CDR3 DNA: TGTGCCAGCAGCTTGGGCGGTTCCGCCTACAATGAGCAGTTCTTC. It codes for CASSLGGSAYNEQFF.

The chain couples TRBV2 to TRBJ2-4; the match to TRBD2 covers 12 bases. Germline V gene data show CDR1 as SNHLY and CDR2 as FYNNEI. The CDR3 contains 16 residues. V dropped 4 bases and J dropped 4; count of bases not matched to a gene: 5. CDR3 sequence: CASSGPSGGGKNIQYF. In DNA, the CDR3 is TGTGCCAGCAGTGGGCCTAGCGGGGGGGGTAAAAACATTCAGTACTTC.

The chain links TRBV11-2 to TRBJ2-3, with 7 bases identical to TRBD2. The CDR3 totals 17 residues. Germline-derived CDR1 and CDR2 are SGHAT and FQNNGV. After removal of 1 base from V and 3 bases from J, the junction contained 10 bases not matched to a gene. The CDR3 nucleotides are TGTGCCAGCAGCTTAGTTGGACTAGGAAGGGTGACAGATACGCAGTATTTT. Protein: CASSLVGLGRVTDTQYF.

This clone is deemed large. This chain links TRBV28 with TRBJ1-2; 10 bases agree with TRBD1. With 6 bases clipped from V and 4 bases from J, the junction kept 8 bases outside the gene matches. Germline-derived CDR1 and CDR2 are MDHEN and SYDVKM. This CDR3 is built from 15 residues. The CDR3 spells CASSSSGTGVYGYTF. The CDR3 bases are TGTGCCAGCAGCTCTTCCGGGACAGGGGTCTATGGCTACACCTTC.